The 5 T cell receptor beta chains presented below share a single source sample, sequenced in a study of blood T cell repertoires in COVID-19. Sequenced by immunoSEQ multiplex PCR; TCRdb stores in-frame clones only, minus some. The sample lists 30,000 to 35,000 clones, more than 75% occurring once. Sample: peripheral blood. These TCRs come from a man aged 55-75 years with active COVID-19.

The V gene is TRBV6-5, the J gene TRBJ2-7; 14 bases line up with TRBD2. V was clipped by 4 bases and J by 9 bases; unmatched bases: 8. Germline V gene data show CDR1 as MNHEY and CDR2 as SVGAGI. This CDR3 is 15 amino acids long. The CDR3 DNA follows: TGTGCCAGCAGTTCACCGGGACTAGCGGGAGTCGCGCAGTACTTC. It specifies CASSSPGLAGVAQYF.

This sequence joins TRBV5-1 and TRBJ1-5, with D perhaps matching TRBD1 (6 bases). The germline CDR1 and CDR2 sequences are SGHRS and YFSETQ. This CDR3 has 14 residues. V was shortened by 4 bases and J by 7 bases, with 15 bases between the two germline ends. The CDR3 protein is CASSPGQSDQPQHF. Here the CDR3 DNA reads TGCGCCAGCAGCCCTGGACAGTCCGACCAGCCCCAGCATTTT.

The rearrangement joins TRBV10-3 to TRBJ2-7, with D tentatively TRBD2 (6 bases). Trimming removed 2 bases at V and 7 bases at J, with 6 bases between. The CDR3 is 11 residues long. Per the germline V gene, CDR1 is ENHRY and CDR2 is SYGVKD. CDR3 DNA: TGTGCCATCAGTGAGGGGGGGGAGCAGTACTTC. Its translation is CAISEGGEQYF.

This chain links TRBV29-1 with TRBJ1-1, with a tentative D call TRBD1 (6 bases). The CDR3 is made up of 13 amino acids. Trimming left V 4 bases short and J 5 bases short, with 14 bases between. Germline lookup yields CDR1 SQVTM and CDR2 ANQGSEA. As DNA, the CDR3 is TGCAGCGTTGCCCGAGGGGGGGGTACTGAAGCTTTCTTT. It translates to CSVARGGGTEAFF. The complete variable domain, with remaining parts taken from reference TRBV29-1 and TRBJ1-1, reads SAVISQKPSRDICQRGTSLTIQCQVDSQVTMMFWYRQQPGQSLTLIATANQGSEATYESGFVIDKFPISRPNLTFSTLTVSNMSPEDSSIYLCSVARGGGTEAFFGQGTRLTVV.

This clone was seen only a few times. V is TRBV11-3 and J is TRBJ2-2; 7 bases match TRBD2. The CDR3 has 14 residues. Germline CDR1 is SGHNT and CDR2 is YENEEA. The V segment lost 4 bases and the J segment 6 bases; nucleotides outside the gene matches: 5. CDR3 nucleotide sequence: TGTGCCAGCAGCTCCCGGGCGGGGGCCGGGGAGCTGTTTTTT. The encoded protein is CASSSRAGAGELFF.